Sequencing of this T cell receptor beta chain was carried out in a study of blood T cell repertoires in COVID-19. Study context: Researchers got acute and convalescent COVID-19 samples from the United States, Italy and Spain.

Sequenced by immunoSEQ multiplex PCR; TCRdb stores in-frame clones only, minus some. Of just under 350,000 clones in the sample, around 80% were seen once. This CDR3 comprises 16 residues. V lost 10 bases and J lost 0, with 19 bases in between. CDR1 and CDR2 (germline): LNHDA, SQIVND (reference sequence). The sequence came from a man aged 25-40 years with active or convalescent COVID-19. This chain joins TRBV19 and TRBJ1-5; possibly TRBD1 for D (6 bases). Sequenced: peripheral blood. The CDR3 DNA sequence: TGTGCCACTAAGACGGCCTCAGGGGATAGCAATCAGCCCCAGCATTTT. It specifies CATKTASGDSNQPQHF. Using reference TRBV19 and TRBJ1-5 for the parts outside the CDR3, the full variable domain is DGGITQSPKYLFRKEGQNVTLSCEQNLNHDAMYWYRQDPGQGLRLIYYSQIVNDFQKGDIAEGYSVSREKKESFPLTVTSAQKNPTAFYLCATKTASGDSNQPQHFGDGTRLSIL.